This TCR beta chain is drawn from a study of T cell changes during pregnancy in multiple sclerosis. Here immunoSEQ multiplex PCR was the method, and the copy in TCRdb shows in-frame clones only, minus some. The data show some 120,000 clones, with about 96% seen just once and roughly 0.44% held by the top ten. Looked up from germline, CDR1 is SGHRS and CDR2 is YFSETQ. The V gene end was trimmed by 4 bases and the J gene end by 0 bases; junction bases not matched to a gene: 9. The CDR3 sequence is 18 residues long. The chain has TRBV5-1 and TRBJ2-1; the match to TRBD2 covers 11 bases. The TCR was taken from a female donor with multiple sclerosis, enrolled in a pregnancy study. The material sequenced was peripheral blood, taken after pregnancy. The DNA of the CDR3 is TGCGCCAGCAGCCCCGGGACTAGCGGAGGTAGCTCCTACAATGAGCAGTTCTTC. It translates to CASSPGTSGGSSYNEQFF.